The TCR beta chain under discussion was sequenced for a study of blood T cell repertoires in COVID-19. The overall study: Samples representing acute and convalescent COVID-19 were sourced from the United States, Italy and Spain.

CDR3 length: 15 residues. Trimming pared 1 base from V and 6 bases from J, leaving 15 bases between. Germline CDR1 reads SGHAT; CDR2 reads FQNNGV. The repertoire was sequenced with immunoSEQ multiplex PCR; TCRdb's copy has only in-frame clones and lacks some. The sample lists approximately 320,000 clones, about 91% seen once, with about 8.9% in the top ten. This receptor was taken from a young woman who had recovered from COVID-19. V usage is TRBV11-2 and J usage is TRBJ1-1; possibly TRBD1 for D (6 bases). Input material: PBMCs or T cells enriched from blood (not recorded which). CDR3 loop: CASSLGWGQVAEAFF. CDR3 coding DNA: TGTGCCAGCAGCTTAGGATGGGGGCAGGTCGCTGAAGCTTTCTTT.